Here is one T cell receptor beta chain with its context. The sample originates from a study of control samples from healthy donors and cancer patients. TCRdb's copy holds only in-frame clones and misses some; the assay was immunoSEQ multiplex PCR. The data hold 150,000 to 200,000 clones, with roughly nine tenths observed a single time. The CDR3 loop spans 12 amino acids. Trimming removed 0 bases from V and 6 bases from J, with 5 bases in between. Germline V lookup: CDR1 LGHDT, CDR2 YNNKEL (reference sequence). This sequence originates from a woman aged 30 to 39 in good health. This sequence joins TRBV3-1 (or the pseudogene TRBV3-2) and TRBJ1-1; D is unclear. Sequenced: blood. The CDR3, as DNA: TGTGCCAGCAGCCAAGAAGGGTCTGAAGCTTTCTTT. Translating it yields CASSQEGSEAFF.